The 20 T cell receptor beta chains given below trace back to one sample, sequenced in a study of spatial heterogeneity in lung cancer. Time point described: sample taken at primary tumor resection. Extraction of whole RNA from tumor, nontumor lung or frozen PBMC preceded unsorted sequencing. TCRdb fed the 5' RACE reads into MiXCR, producing one record per CDR3 protein. The table lists 20,000 to 30,000 distinct CDR3 sequences, 4% to 5% of them singletons. Sample: PBMCs, taken at surgery. All receptors come from a male donor with early-stage non-small cell lung cancer.

In the case of this clonotype: With a much larger clone just one base away, this may be a read error. The chain combines TRBV3-1 with TRBJ2-7, with D maybe TRBD1 (5 bases). Trimming cost V 2 bases and J 7 bases, with 12 bases left between them. In germline, CDR1 is LGHDT, CDR2 YNNKEL (reference sequence). This CDR3 has 13 amino acids. CDR3 coding DNA: TGTGCCAGCAGCCAATTGGCAGGGAAAGAGCAGTACTTC. Protein: CASSQLAGKEQYF.

This clonotype appeared many times. The chain recombines TRBV20-1 with TRBJ2-1; 7 bases match TRBD2. The CDR3 covers 14 residues. The V and J ends lost 0 bases and 7 bases, in that order; junction bases with no gene match: 6. CDR1 is DFQATT, CDR2 SNEGSKA, per germline (reference sequence). The CDR3 is CSARDPGGGNEQFF. The CDR3 DNA is TGCAGTGCTAGAGATCCGGGGGGAGGGAATGAGCAGTTCTTC.

The rearrangement joins TRBV29-1 to TRBJ1-1, with D hard to call. Germline V gene lookup returns CDR1 SQVTM and CDR2 ANQGSEA. V lost 8 bases, J lost 6 bases, and 19 bases lay in between. This CDR3 spans 13 amino acids. In DNA form, the CDR3 reads TGCAGCATCCAGATCCCTCCAGGCCCTGAAGCTTTCTTT. Translation gives CSIQIPPGPEAFF.

The chain has TRBV6-1 and TRBJ1-5; tentative D call: TRBD1 (6 bases). The CDR3 extends over 14 amino acids. The germline V gene encodes CDR1 MNHNS and CDR2 SASEGT. Between the trimmed V and J ends, which lost 7 bases and 5 bases, there was a span of 15 bases. CDR3 amino acids: CASTERGRDQPQHF. DNA for the CDR3: TGTGCCAGCACCGAACGGGGGCGGGATCAGCCCCAGCATTTT.

In its sample, this clonotype was seen many times. The rearrangement links TRBV7-2 to TRBJ2-5; 11 bases line up with TRBD2. With V trimmed by 1 base and J by 7 bases, 5 bases remained unmatched. The CDR3 sequence is 15 residues long. Germline V gene lookup returns CDR1 SGHTA and CDR2 FQGNSA. CDR3 amino acids: CASSLVSGREGTQYF. The CDR3 nucleotides read TGTGCCAGCAGCTTAGTTAGCGGGAGGGAGGGGACCCAGTACTTC.

This clonotype was recorded at least ten times. The chain links TRBV7-2 to TRBJ2-2, with 7 nucleotides matching TRBD2. The ends lost 3 bases at V and 2 bases at J; junction bases unmatched: 3. Germline assignment: CDR1 SGHTA and CDR2 FQGNSA. The CDR3 is 15 residues long. The CDR3 bases are TGTGCCAGCAGCTTTGGCGGGGGAAACACCGGGGAGCTGTTTTTT. It yields the protein CASSFGGGNTGELFF.

This clonotype was picked up many times. The chain employs TRBV2 and TRBJ2-5; 11 bases are shared with TRBD2. The CDR3 is made up of 14 amino acids. Germline-derived CDR1 and CDR2 are SNHLY and FYNNEI. Trimming took 8 bases from V and 5 from J; bases not matched to a gene: 7. CDR3 protein: CASCPLAGAETQYF. CDR3 nucleotide sequence: TGTGCCAGCTGCCCACTAGCGGGGGCGGAGACCCAGTACTTC.

This clonotype qualifies as medium-sized. The V and J genes are TRBV5-1 and TRBJ2-5, with D tentatively TRBD1 (6 bases). Germline CDR1 is SGHRS and CDR2 is YFSETQ. V was clipped by 3 bases and J by 3 bases, with 12 bases between them. The CDR3 loop spans 14 amino acids. This CDR3 reads CASSSVGQKETQYF. The CDR3 DNA follows: TGCGCCAGCAGCTCCGTCGGACAGAAAGAGACCCAGTACTTC.

The gene calls are TRBV20-1 and TRBJ2-5; a possible D gene is TRBD1 (6 bases). The V gene's germline CDR1 is DFQATT and CDR2 SNEGSKA (reference sequence). CDR3 size: 13 residues. Trimming removed 4 bases from V and 2 bases from J, with 11 bases in between. DNA for the CDR3: TGCAGTGCTAAGGACAGATCACAAGAGACCCAGTACTTC. This codes for CSAKDRSQETQYF.

This clonotype was seen ten or more times. The chain is built from TRBV5-1 and TRBJ1-3; perhaps TRBD1 as D (5 bases). Germline assignment: CDR1 SGHRS and CDR2 YFSETQ. V lost 3 bases, J lost 0 bases, and 13 bases lay in between. CDR3 length equals 16 residues. In DNA form, the CDR3 reads TGCGCCAGCAGCTCGCTTGCCGGGGCCTCTGGAAACACCATATATTTT. Amino acid sequence: CASSSLAGASGNTIYF.

The chain links TRBV7-2 to TRBJ1-6; 8 bases match TRBD1. From germline, CDR1 is SGHTA and CDR2 FQGNSA. This CDR3 region has 13 residues. Trimming removed 6 bases from V and 7 bases from J; junction bases left unmatched: 2. The CDR3 DNA reads TGTGCCAGCAGACAGGGGGTAAATTCACCCCTCCACTTT. It is translated as CASRQGVNSPLHF.

The sample holds many counts of this clonotype. The chain recombines TRBV3-1 with TRBJ1-2; maybe TRBD1 (6 bases). The V end lost 0 bases, the J end lost 7 bases, and 18 bases lay between the germline ends. This CDR3 comprises 16 residues. CDR1 and CDR2 from the germline V gene are LGHDT and YNNKEL (reference sequence). The CDR3 DNA reads as TGTGCCAGCAGCCAAGATGGATCCGGGGGCCGAGGTGGCTACACCTTC. It codes for CASSQDGSGGRGGYTF.

This clonotype was counted many times. The CDR3 spells CASSDWTGGNQPQHF. As DNA, the CDR3 is TGTGCCAGCAGTGATTGGACAGGAGGGAATCAGCCCCAGCATTTT. The chain employs TRBV6-1 and TRBJ1-5, with TRBD1 matching 7 bases. Germline CDR1 MNHNS, CDR2 SASEGT. The CDR3 is 15 residues long. Trimming took 3 bases from V and 4 from J; bases not matched to a gene: 6.

In this sample, this clonotype turned up many times. This chain joins TRBV2 and TRBJ2-3, with TRBD2 matching over 8 bases. Germline lookup yields CDR1 SNHLY and CDR2 FYNNEI. Trimming cost V 4 bases and J 5 bases; bases outside gene matches: 8. CDR3 length: 15 amino acids. The CDR3 loop reads CASSGGGSGRDTQYF. In nucleotides, the CDR3 is TGTGCCAGCAGTGGGGGCGGGAGCGGGAGAGATACGCAGTATTTT.

At least ten counts were recorded for this clonotype. The V and J genes are TRBV28 and TRBJ2-6; 9 nucleotides align to TRBD1. The CDR3 spans 20 residues. The V segment lost 3 bases and the J segment 3 bases; nucleotides outside the gene matches: 15. Germline CDR1 and CDR2: MDHEN and SYDVKM. The CDR3 DNA follows: TGTGCCAGCAGTTTCCGGGGACAGGGAGTAGGTGTTGTTGGGGCCAACGTCCTGACTTTC. Translation gives CASSFRGQGVGVVGANVLTF.

J is TRBJ1-1 and V is TRBV11-2; D might be TRBD1 (6 bases). V was cut by 4 bases and J by 10 bases, with 22 bases left in between. Germline loops: CDR1 SGHAT, CDR2 FQNNGV. This CDR3 is built from 15 residues. CDR3: CASSSRLNTGIAAFF. CDR3 DNA: TGTGCCAGCAGCTCCCGTCTAAACACAGGGATCGCAGCTTTCTTT.

In its sample, this clonotype is medium-sized. The chain combines TRBV6-5 with TRBJ2-7; D not certain. Germline V CDR1 and CDR2: MNHEY, SVGAGI. V was trimmed by 2 bases and J by 7 bases, leaving 6 bases between them. There are 11 residues in the CDR3. CDR3 sequence reads: CASSYKLEQYF. The CDR3, as DNA: TGTGCCAGCAGTTACAAGCTGGAGCAGTACTTC.

This clonotype occurred many times. The gene calls are TRBV7-2 and TRBJ2-3; the match to TRBD2 covers 10 bases. Germline CDR1 SGHTA, CDR2 FQGNSA. J gave up 5 bases and V 5 bases, and 10 bases lay outside the gene matches. CDR3 length equals 16 residues. CDR3: CASSVGLAGVLDTQYF. CDR3 coding DNA: TGTGCCAGCAGCGTAGGGCTAGCGGGAGTCCTAGATACGCAGTATTTT.

Many counts were recorded for this clonotype. The chain has TRBV25-1 and TRBJ1-2, with D maybe TRBD1 (6 bases). This CDR3 comprises 14 residues. Germline loops: CDR1 MGHDK, CDR2 SYGVNS. Trimming stripped 2 bases from V and 1 base from J, with 8 bases between. CDR3 region: CASSEGGSNYGYTF. The CDR3 DNA reads as TGTGCCAGCAGTGAAGGGGGCAGTAACTATGGCTACACCTTC.

This clonotype occurred many times. The chain uses TRBV6-5 and TRBJ1-5, with D tentatively TRBD1 (6 bases). CDR3 length: 16 residues. CDR1 and CDR2 from the germline V gene are MNHEY and SVGAGI. The V gene lost 5 bases and the J gene lost 2 bases, with 16 bases spanning the gap. In DNA, the CDR3 is TGTGCCAGCAGTCACAGGGATTTTATGGGCAATCAGCCCCAGCATTTT. Translation gives CASSHRDFMGNQPQHF.